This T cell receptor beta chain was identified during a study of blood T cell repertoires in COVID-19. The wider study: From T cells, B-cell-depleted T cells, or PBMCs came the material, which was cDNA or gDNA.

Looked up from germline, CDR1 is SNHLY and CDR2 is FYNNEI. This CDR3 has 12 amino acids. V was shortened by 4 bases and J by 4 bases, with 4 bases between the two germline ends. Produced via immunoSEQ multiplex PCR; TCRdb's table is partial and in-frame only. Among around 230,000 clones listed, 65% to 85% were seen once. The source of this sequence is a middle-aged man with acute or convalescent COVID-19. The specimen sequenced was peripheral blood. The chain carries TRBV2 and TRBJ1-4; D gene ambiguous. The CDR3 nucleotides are TGTGCCAGCAGTGCGGTTAATGAAAAACTGTTTTTT. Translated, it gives CASSAVNEKLFF. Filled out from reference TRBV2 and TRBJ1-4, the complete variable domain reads EPEVTQTPSHQVTQMGQEVILRCVPISNHLYFYWYRQILGQKVEFLVSFYNNEISEKSEIFDDQFSVERPDGSNFTLKIRSTKLEDSAMYFCASSAVNEKLFFGSGTQLSVL.